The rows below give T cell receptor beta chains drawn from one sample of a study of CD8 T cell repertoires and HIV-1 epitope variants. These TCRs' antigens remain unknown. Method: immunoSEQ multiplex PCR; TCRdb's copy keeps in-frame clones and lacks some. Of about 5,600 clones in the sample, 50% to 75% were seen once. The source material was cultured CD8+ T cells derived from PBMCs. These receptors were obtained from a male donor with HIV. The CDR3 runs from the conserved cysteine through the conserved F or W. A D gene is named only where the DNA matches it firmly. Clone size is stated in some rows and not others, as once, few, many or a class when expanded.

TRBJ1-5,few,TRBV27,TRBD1,CASSLGTGGNQPQHF,TGTGCCAGCAGTTTAGGGACAGGGGGCAATCAGCCCCAGCATTTT
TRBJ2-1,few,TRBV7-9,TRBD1,CASSLVGTGYNEQFF,TGTGCCAGCAGCTTAGTTGGGACAGGGTACAATGAGCAGTTCTTC
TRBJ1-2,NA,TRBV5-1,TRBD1,CASSLMGQGLNYGYTF,TGCGCCAGCAGCTTGATGGGACAGGGCCTCAACTATGGCTACACCTTC
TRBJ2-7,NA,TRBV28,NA,CASTRPLGAIHEQYF,TGTGCCAGCACCCGCCCCTTGGGGGCTATCCACGAGCAGTACTTC
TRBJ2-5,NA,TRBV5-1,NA,CASSLESAIQETQYF,TGCGCCAGCAGCTTGGAGTCAGCAATACAAGAGACCCAGTACTTC
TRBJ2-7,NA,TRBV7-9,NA,CASRDSRNYEQYF,TGTGCCAGCAGGGATAGCCGAAACTACGAGCAGTACTTC
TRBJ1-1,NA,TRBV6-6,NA,CASSYSMGMNTEAFF,TGTGCCAGCAGTTACTCGATGGGTATGAACACTGAAGCTTTCTTT
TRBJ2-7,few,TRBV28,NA,CASLPLGPTSYEQYF,TGTGCCAGCCTCCCCCTGGGTCCTACCTCCTACGAGCAGTACTTC
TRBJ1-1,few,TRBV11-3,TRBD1,CASSLSGGIKEAFF,TGTGCCAGCAGCTTATCAGGGGGGATTAAGGAAGCTTTCTTT
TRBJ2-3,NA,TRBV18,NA,CASSPRQGGRADTQYF,TGTGCCAGCTCACCGCGACAGGGAGGTAGGGCAGATACGCAGTATTTT
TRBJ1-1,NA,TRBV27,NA,CASREQNTEAFF,TGTGCCAGCAGGGAACAGAACACTGAAGCTTTCTTT
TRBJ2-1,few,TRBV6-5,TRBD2,CASSYSPSGENNEQFF,TGTGCCAGCAGTTACTCCCCTAGCGGGGAGAACAATGAGCAGTTCTTC
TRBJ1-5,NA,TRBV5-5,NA,CASSFGGDGNQPQHF,TGTGCCAGCAGCTTTGGGGGGGACGGAAATCAGCCCCAGCATTTT
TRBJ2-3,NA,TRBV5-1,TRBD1,CASSPGTGRDTQYF,TGCGCCAGCAGCCCCGGGACAGGGAGAGATACGCAGTATTTT
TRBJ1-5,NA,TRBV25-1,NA,CASSESEGQPQHF,TGTGCCAGCAGTGAATCTGAGGGGCAGCCCCAGCATTTT
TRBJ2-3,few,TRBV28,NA,CASSYLGGHTDTQYF,TGTGCCAGCAGTTACCTCGGGGGCCACACAGATACGCAGTATTTT
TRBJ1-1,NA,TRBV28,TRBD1,CASSSEQGVTNTEAFF,TGTGCCAGCAGTTCAGAACAGGGGGTGACAAACACTGAAGCTTTCTTT
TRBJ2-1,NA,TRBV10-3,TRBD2,CAISETQLAASYNEQFF,TGTGCCATCAGCGAAACCCAACTAGCGGCCTCCTACAATGAGCAGTTCTTC
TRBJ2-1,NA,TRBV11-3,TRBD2,CASSRAGEDEQFF,TGTGCCAGCAGCCGAGCGGGAGAGGATGAGCAGTTCTTC
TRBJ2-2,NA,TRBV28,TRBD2,CASSPLAGAGTGELFF,TGTGCCAGCAGCCCGCTAGCGGGGGCGGGGACCGGGGAGCTGTTTTTT
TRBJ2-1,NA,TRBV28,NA,CASRANEQFF,TGTGCCAGCAGGGCGAATGAGCAGTTCTTC
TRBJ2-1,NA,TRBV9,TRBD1,CASSVGAGQGANEQFF,TGTGCCAGCAGCGTAGGAGCCGGACAGGGGGCCAATGAGCAGTTCTTC
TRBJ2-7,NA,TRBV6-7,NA,CASSCSPQGNEQYF,TGTGCCAGCAGTTGCAGTCCCCAGGGAAACGAGCAGTACTTC
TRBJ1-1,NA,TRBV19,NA,CASRIRADTEAFF,TGTGCCAGTAGGATAAGGGCGGACACTGAAGCTTTCTTT
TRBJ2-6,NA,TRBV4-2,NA,CASSQEWRTTTAGANVLTF,TGTGCCAGCAGCCAAGAGTGGCGGACTACGACGGCTGGGGCCAACGTCCTGACTTTC
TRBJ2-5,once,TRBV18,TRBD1,CASSPMGTEETQYF,TGTGCCAGCTCACCGATGGGGACAGAAGAGACCCAGTACTTC
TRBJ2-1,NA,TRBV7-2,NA,CASSALRRVGEQFF,TGTGCCAGCAGCGCCCTAAGGAGGGTTGGTGAGCAGTTCTTC
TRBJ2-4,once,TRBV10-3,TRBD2,CAISESGSGGASGKNIQYF,TGTGCCATCAGTGAGTCGGGAAGCGGGGGGGCCTCGGGCAAAAACATTCAGTACTTC
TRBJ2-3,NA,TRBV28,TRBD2,CASSLASGGVYGTDTQYF,TGTGCCAGCAGTTTAGCTAGCGGAGGGGTTTACGGCACAGATACGCAGTATTTT
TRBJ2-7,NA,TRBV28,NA,CASNSPGSGKGYEQYF,TGTGCCAGCAATTCTCCCGGATCAGGGAAAGGGTACGAGCAGTACTTC
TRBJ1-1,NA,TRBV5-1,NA,CASSFGQANTEAFF,TGCGCCAGCAGCTTCGGACAAGCGAACACTGAAGCTTTCTTT
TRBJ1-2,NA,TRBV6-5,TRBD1,CASSYSDRGLWGYTF,TGTGCCAGCAGTTACTCCGACAGGGGACTCTGGGGCTACACCTTC